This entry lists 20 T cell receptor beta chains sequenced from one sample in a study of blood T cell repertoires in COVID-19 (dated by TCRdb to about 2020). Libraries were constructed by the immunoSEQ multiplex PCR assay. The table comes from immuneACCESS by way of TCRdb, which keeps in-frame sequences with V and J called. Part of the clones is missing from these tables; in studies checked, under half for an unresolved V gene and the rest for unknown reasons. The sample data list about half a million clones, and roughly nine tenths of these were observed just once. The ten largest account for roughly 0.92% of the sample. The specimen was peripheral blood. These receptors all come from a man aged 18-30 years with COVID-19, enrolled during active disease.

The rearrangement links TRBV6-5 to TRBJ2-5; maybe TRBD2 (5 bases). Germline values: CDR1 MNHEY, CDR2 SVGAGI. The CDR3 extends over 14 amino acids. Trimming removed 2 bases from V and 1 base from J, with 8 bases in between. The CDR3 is CASSYPGVQETQYF. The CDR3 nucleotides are TGTGCCAGCAGTTACCCCGGGGTCCAAGAGACCCAGTACTTC.

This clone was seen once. CDR3 sequence reads: CASRSQGGEAFF. The CDR3 DNA is TGTGCCAGCAGATCCCAGGGAGGTGAAGCTTTCTTT. V and J are TRBV2 and TRBJ1-1; D is possibly TRBD1 (5 bases). Germline CDR1 is SNHLY and CDR2 is FYNNEI. V lost 6 bases and J lost 7, with 12 bases in between. This CDR3 spans 12 amino acids.

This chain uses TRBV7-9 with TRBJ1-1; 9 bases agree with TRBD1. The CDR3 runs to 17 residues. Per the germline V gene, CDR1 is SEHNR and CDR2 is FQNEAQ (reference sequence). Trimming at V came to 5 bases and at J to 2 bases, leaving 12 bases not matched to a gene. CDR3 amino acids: CASSRQTGGNTNTEAFF. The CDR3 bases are TGTGCCAGCAGCCGACAGACAGGGGGAAATACAAACACTGAAGCTTTCTTT.

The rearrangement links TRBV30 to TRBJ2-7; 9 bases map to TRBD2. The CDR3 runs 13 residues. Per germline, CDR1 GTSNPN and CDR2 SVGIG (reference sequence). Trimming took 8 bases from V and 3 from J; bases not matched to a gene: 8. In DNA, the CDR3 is TGTGCCGGACGGAAAGCGGGAGGCTACGAGCAGTACTTC. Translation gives CAGRKAGGYEQYF.

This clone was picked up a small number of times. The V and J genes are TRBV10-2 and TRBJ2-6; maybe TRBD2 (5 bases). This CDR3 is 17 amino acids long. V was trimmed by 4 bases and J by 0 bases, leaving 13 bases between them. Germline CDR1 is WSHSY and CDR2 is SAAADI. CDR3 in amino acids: CASSATGGGSGANVLTF. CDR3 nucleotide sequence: TGCGCCAGCAGTGCTACGGGCGGAGGCTCTGGGGCCAACGTCCTGACTTTC.

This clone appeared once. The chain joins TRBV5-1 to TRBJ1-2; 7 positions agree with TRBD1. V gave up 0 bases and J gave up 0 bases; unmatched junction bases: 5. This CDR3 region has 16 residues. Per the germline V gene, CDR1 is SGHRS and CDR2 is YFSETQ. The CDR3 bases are TGCGCCAGCAGCTTGGCTCAGGGGGGAACTAACTATGGCTACACCTTC. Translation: CASSLAQGGTNYGYTF.

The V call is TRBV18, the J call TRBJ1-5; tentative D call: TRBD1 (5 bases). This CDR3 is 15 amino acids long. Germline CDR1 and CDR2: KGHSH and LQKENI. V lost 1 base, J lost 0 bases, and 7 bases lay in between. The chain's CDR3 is CASSPRGDSNQPQHF. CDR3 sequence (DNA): TGTGCCAGCTCACCACGGGGGGATAGCAATCAGCCCCAGCATTTT.

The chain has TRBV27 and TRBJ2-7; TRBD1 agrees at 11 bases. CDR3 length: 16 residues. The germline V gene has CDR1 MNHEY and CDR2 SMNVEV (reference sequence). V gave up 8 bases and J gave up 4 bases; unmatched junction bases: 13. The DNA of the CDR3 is TGTGCCAGCTCAATTGGGACAGGGGGGTTCCCTTACGAGCAGTACTTC. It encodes CASSIGTGGFPYEQYF.

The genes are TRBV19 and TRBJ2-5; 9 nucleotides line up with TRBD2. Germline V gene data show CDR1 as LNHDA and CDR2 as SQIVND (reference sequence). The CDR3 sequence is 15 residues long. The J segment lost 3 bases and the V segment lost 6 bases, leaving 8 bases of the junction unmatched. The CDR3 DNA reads TGTGCCAGTAGACCCCAAGCGGGAGGAGAAGAGACCCAGTACTTC. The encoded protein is CASRPQAGGEETQYF.

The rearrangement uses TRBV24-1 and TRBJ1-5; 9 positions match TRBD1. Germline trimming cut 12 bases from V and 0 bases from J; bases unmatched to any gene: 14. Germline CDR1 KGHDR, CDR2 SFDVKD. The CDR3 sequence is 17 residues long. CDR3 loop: CASNLSGTGFSNQPQHF. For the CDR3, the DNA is TGTGCCTCCAACTTATCCGGGACAGGGTTTAGCAATCAGCCCCAGCATTTT.

The CDR3 DNA is TGTGCCAGCAGTGAGGACAGGGGTCCGTACAATGAGCAGTTCTTC. Translating it yields CASSEDRGPYNEQFF. The chain uses TRBV6-4 and TRBJ2-1; 9 positions match TRBD1. From germline, CDR1 is MRHNA and CDR2 SNTAGT. The V segment lost 3 bases and the J segment 4 bases; nucleotides outside the gene matches: 4. CDR3 length: 15 amino acids.

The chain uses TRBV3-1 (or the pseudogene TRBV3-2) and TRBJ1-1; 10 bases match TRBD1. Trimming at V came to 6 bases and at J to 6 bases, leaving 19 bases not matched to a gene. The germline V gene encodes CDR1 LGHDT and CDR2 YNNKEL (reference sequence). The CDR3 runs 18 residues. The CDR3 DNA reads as TGTGCCAGCAGGAAGACAGGGGGCGTAAGATTCGTAGGCTCTGAAGCTTTCTTT. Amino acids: CASRKTGGVRFVGSEAFF.

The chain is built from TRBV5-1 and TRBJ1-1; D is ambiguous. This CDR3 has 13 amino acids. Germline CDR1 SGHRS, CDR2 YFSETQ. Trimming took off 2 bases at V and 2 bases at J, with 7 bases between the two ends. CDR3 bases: TGCGCCAGCAGCTTCACAGTAAACACTGAAGCTTTCTTT. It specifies CASSFTVNTEAFF.

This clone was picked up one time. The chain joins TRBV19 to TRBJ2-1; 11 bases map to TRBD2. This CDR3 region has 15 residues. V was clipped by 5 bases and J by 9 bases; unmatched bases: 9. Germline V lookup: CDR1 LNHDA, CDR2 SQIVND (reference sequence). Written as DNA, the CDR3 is TGTGCCAGTAGTGGTACTAGCGGGAGCTACCTTGAGCAGTTCTTC. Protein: CASSGTSGSYLEQFF.

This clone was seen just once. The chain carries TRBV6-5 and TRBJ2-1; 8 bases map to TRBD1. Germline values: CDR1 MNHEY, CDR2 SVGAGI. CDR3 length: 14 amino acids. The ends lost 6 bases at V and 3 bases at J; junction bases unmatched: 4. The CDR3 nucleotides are TGTGCCAGCAGCGAGGACAGGGTCTACAATGAGCAGTTCTTC. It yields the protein CASSEDRVYNEQFF.

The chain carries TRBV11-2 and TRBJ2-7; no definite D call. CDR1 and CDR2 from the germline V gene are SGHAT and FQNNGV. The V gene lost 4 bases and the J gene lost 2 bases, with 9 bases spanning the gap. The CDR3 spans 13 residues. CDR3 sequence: CASSYDIPYEQYF. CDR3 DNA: TGTGCCAGCAGCTACGACATACCCTACGAGCAGTACTTC.

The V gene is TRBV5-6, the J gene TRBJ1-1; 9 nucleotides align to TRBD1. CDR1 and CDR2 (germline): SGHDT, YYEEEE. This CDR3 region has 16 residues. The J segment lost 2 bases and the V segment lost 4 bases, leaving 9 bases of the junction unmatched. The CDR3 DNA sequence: TGTGCCAGCAGCCCGGACAGGGGAAATCGTAACACTGAAGCTTTCTTT. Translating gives CASSPDRGNRNTEAFF.

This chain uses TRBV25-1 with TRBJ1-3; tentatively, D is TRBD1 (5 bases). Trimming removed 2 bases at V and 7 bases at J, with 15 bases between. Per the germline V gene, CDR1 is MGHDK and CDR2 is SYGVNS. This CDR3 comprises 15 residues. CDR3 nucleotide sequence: TGTGCCAGCAGTGAAACCGGGGGAAAAGGGAACACCATATATTTT. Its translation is CASSETGGKGNTIYF.

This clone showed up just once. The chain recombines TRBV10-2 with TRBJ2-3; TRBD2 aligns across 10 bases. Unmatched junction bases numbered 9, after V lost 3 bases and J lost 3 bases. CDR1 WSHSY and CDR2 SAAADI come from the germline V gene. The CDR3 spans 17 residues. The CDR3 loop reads CASSDSRSGRTTDTQYF. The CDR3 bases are TGCGCCAGCAGTGACTCCCGTAGCGGGAGGACGACAGATACGCAGTATTTT.

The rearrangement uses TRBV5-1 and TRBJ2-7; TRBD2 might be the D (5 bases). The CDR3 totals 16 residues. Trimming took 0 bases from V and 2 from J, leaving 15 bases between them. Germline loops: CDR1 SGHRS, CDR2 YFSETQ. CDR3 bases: TGCGCCAGCAGCTTGGGTCCGGAACGGGGTCCCTACGAGCAGTACTTC. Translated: CASSLGPERGPYEQYF.